This T cell receptor beta chain comes out of a study of blood T cell repertoires in COVID-19. Study-wide background: Samples representing acute and convalescent COVID-19 were sourced from the United States, Italy and Spain. In each case, the material was cDNA or gDNA derived from T cells, B-cell-depleted T cells, or PBMCs.

CDR3 size: 16 residues. Germline V lookup: CDR1 SGHRS, CDR2 YFSETQ. With V trimmed by 4 bases and J by 4 bases, 6 bases remained unmatched. Original processing methods: How many nucleated cells were present was estimated from reference gene primer amplification. Some clones are missing from TCRdb's copy, which holds only in-frame ones; the method was immunoSEQ multiplex PCR. V, J and clone size derive from that table, while D and trimming were established from the DNA sequence. This sample carries about 190,000 clones, 87% of them seen once, and the ten largest clones take 20% to 25%. This sequence was found in a man aged 55 to 69 with active or convalescent COVID-19. This chain connects TRBV5-1 to TRBJ1-4, with 11 bases matching TRBD1. The specimen sequenced was peripheral blood. The CDR3 reads CASSKGQGAVNEKLFF. Written as DNA, the CDR3 is TGCGCCAGCAGCAAAGGACAGGGGGCGGTTAATGAAAAACTGTTTTTT. The full variable domain, rest sourced from reference TRBV5-1 and TRBJ1-4, is KAGVTQTPRYLIKTRGQQVTLSCSPISGHRSVSWYQQTPGQGLQFLFEYFSETQRNKGNFPGRFSGRQFSNSRSEMNVSTLELGDSALYLCASSKGQGAVNEKLFFGSGTQLSVL.